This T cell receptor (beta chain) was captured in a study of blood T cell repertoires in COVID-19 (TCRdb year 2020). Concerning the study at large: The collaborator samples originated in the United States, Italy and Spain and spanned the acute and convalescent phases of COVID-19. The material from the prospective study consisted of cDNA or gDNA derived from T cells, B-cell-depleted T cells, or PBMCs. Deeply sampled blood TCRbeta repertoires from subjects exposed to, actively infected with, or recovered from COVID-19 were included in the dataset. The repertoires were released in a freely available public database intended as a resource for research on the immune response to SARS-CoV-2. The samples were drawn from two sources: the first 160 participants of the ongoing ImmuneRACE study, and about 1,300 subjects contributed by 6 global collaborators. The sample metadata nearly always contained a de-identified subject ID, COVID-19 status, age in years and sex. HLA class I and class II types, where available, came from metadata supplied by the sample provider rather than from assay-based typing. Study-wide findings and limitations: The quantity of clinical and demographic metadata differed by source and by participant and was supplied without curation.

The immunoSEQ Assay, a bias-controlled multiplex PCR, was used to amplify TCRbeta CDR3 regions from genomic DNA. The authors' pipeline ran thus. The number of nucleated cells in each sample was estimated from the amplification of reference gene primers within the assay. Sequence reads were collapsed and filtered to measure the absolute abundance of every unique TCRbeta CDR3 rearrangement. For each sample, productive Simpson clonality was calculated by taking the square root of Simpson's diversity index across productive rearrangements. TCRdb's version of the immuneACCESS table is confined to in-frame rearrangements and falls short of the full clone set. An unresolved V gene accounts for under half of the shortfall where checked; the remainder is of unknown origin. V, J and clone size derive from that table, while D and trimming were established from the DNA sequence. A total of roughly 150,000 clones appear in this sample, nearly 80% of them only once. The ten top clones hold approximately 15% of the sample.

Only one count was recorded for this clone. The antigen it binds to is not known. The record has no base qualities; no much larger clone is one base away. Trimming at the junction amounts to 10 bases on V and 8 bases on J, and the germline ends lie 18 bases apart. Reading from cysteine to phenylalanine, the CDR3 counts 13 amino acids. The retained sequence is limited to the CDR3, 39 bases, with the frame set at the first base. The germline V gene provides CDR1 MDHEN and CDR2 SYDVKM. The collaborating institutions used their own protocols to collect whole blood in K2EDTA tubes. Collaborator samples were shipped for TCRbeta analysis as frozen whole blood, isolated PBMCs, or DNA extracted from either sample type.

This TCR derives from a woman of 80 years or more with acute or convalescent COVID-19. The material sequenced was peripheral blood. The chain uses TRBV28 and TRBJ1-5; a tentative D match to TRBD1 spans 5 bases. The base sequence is TGTGCCACCGCCTGGGAGGGACGAGAGCCCCAGCATTTT. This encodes CATAWEGREPQHF.